Listed below are T cell receptor beta chains from one sample, sequenced in a study of identical twins. Each CDR3 protein gets one entry after TCRdb re-called the 5' RACE reads with MiXCR. Of about 490,000 distinct CDR3 sequences listed, approximately 16% were seen once; the top ten hold nearly 0.45%. The same sample was also studied in work on yellow fever vaccine responses in identical twins.

Source material: CD4+ T cells sorted from blood. These receptors originate from a young woman in good health. Each CDR3 is given with its conserved first and last residue. Fields, in order: J gene, CDR3 length, V gene, D gene, clone size, CDR3 protein, CDR3 DNA. A D gene is named only where the DNA matches it firmly. Clone size appears in some rows only: once, few, many, or a class for an expanded clone.

j_call: TRBJ2-1; cdr3_length: 16; v_call: TRBV6-5; d_call: TRBD2; clone_size: -; cdr3_aa: CASSYWASGKGYEQFF; cdr3_nt: TGTGCCAGCAGTTACTGGGCCAGCGGGAAGGGGTATGAGCAGTTCTTC
j_call: TRBJ2-2; cdr3_length: 17; v_call: TRBV12-3/TRBV12-4; d_call: TRBD2; clone_size: few; cdr3_aa: CAEGPTSGLLNTGELFF; cdr3_nt: TGTGCCGAGGGGCCGACTAGCGGACTATTAAACACCGGGGAGCTGTTTTTT
j_call: TRBJ2-5; cdr3_length: 13; v_call: TRBV19; d_call: -; clone_size: -; cdr3_aa: CASSRVWRETQYF; cdr3_nt: TGTGCCAGTAGTAGGGTTTGGCGAGAGACCCAGTACTTC
j_call: TRBJ1-4; cdr3_length: 15; v_call: TRBV11-2; d_call: -; clone_size: few; cdr3_aa: CASSWTRGTNEKLFF; cdr3_nt: TGTGCCAGCAGCTGGACCAGGGGCACTAATGAAAAACTGTTTTTT
j_call: TRBJ2-5; cdr3_length: 14; v_call: TRBV7-6; d_call: -; clone_size: -; cdr3_aa: CASSLVPARETQYF; cdr3_nt: TGTGCCAGCAGCTTAGTCCCAGCCCGAGAGACCCAGTACTTC
j_call: TRBJ1-1; cdr3_length: 15; v_call: TRBV12-3/TRBV12-4; d_call: -; clone_size: many; cdr3_aa: CASSLAGRSSTEAFF; cdr3_nt: TGTGCCAGCAGTTTAGCGGGGCGAAGCAGCACTGAAGCTTTCTTT
j_call: TRBJ2-1; cdr3_length: 15; v_call: TRBV20-1; d_call: -; clone_size: -; cdr3_aa: CSARARGSAYNEQFF; cdr3_nt: TGCAGTGCTAGAGCCCGGGGGTCCGCCTACAATGAGCAGTTCTTC
j_call: TRBJ2-7; cdr3_length: 14; v_call: TRBV15; d_call: TRBD1; clone_size: -; cdr3_aa: CATSRGQGNYEQYF; cdr3_nt: TGTGCCACCAGCAGAGGACAGGGTAACTACGAGCAGTACTTC
j_call: TRBJ2-7; cdr3_length: 14; v_call: TRBV28; d_call: -; clone_size: -; cdr3_aa: CASSWTGRIYEQYF; cdr3_nt: TGTGCCAGCAGTTGGACGGGTAGGATCTACGAGCAGTACTTC
j_call: TRBJ2-3; cdr3_length: 15; v_call: TRBV6-1; d_call: -; clone_size: few; cdr3_aa: CASSHGGMGTDTQYF; cdr3_nt: TGTGCCAGCAGTCATGGGGGTATGGGCACAGATACGCAGTATTTT
j_call: TRBJ1-3; cdr3_length: 13; v_call: TRBV5-1; d_call: TRBD1; clone_size: few; cdr3_aa: CASSQQQGATIYF; cdr3_nt: TGCGCCAGCAGCCAACAACAGGGGGCCACCATATATTTT
j_call: TRBJ2-7; cdr3_length: 15; v_call: TRBV27; d_call: TRBD1; clone_size: -; cdr3_aa: CASGQGIQIIYEQYF; cdr3_nt: TGTGCCAGCGGACAGGGGATCCAAATCATCTACGAGCAGTACTTC
j_call: TRBJ2-5; cdr3_length: 14; v_call: TRBV5-1; d_call: -; clone_size: many; cdr3_aa: CASSLGRQGETQYF; cdr3_nt: TGCGCCAGCAGCTTGGGCCGTCAGGGAGAGACCCAGTACTTC
j_call: TRBJ2-7; cdr3_length: 15; v_call: TRBV12-3/TRBV12-4; d_call: TRBD1; clone_size: few; cdr3_aa: CASSLAGQGAYEQYF; cdr3_nt: TGTGCCAGCAGTTTAGCGGGACAGGGGGCTTACGAGCAGTACTTC
j_call: TRBJ2-1; cdr3_length: 14; v_call: TRBV6-2/TRBV6-3; d_call: -; clone_size: -; cdr3_aa: CASSFGLAYNEQFF; cdr3_nt: TGTGCCAGCAGTTTCGGTCTAGCCTACAATGAGCAGTTCTTC
j_call: TRBJ1-4; cdr3_length: 15; v_call: TRBV11-2; d_call: -; clone_size: few; cdr3_aa: CASGFWGGDNEKLFF; cdr3_nt: TGTGCCAGCGGGTTCTGGGGGGGAGATAATGAAAAACTGTTTTTT
j_call: TRBJ2-1; cdr3_length: 16; v_call: TRBV11-2; d_call: TRBD2; clone_size: -; cdr3_aa: CASSTSGKSSYNEQFF; cdr3_nt: TGTGCCAGCAGCACTAGCGGGAAGAGCTCCTACAATGAGCAGTTCTTC
j_call: TRBJ2-3; cdr3_length: 14; v_call: TRBV5-1; d_call: -; clone_size: many; cdr3_aa: CASSPGGATDTQYF; cdr3_nt: TGCGCCAGCAGCCCAGGGGGGGCAACAGATACGCAGTATTTT
j_call: TRBJ2-1; cdr3_length: 13; v_call: TRBV20-1; d_call: -; clone_size: -; cdr3_aa: CSAIREINNEQFF; cdr3_nt: TGCAGTGCTATCCGGGAGATTAACAATGAGCAGTTCTTC
j_call: TRBJ2-2; cdr3_length: 15; v_call: TRBV5-1; d_call: -; clone_size: few; cdr3_aa: CASSQERGATGELFF; cdr3_nt: TGCGCCAGCAGCCAAGAAAGGGGGGCGACCGGGGAGCTGTTTTTT
j_call: TRBJ1-1; cdr3_length: 18; v_call: TRBV6-1; d_call: TRBD1; clone_size: -; cdr3_aa: CASYDRGRGLIMNTEAFF; cdr3_nt: TGTGCCAGTTATGACAGGGGCCGTGGGCTGATTATGAACACTGAAGCTTTCTTT
j_call: TRBJ2-2; cdr3_length: 16; v_call: TRBV7-9; d_call: -; clone_size: -; cdr3_aa: CASSLATSPNTGELFF; cdr3_nt: TGTGCCAGCAGCTTAGCGACTTCCCCTAACACCGGGGAGCTGTTTTTT
j_call: TRBJ2-2; cdr3_length: 12; v_call: TRBV24-1; d_call: -; clone_size: few; cdr3_aa: CATSVIGGELFF; cdr3_nt: TGTGCCACCAGTGTGATCGGCGGGGAGCTGTTTTTT
j_call: TRBJ2-1; cdr3_length: 15; v_call: TRBV12-3/TRBV12-4; d_call: TRBD2; clone_size: -; cdr3_aa: CASRGGLAGKNEQFF; cdr3_nt: TGTGCCAGCAGGGGGGGACTAGCGGGTAAGAATGAGCAGTTCTTC
j_call: TRBJ2-3; cdr3_length: 14; v_call: TRBV5-6; d_call: -; clone_size: -; cdr3_aa: CASSSGQPGDTQYF; cdr3_nt: TGTGCCAGCAGCTCCGGACAGCCCGGGGATACGCAGTATTTT
j_call: TRBJ2-7; cdr3_length: 14; v_call: TRBV5-1; d_call: -; clone_size: -; cdr3_aa: CASSPSTGSYEQYF; cdr3_nt: TGCGCCAGCAGCCCAAGCACAGGGTCTTACGAGCAGTACTTC
j_call: TRBJ2-1; cdr3_length: 15; v_call: TRBV6-1; d_call: -; clone_size: few; cdr3_aa: CASSQGGRTYNEQFF; cdr3_nt: TGTGCCAGCAGTCAGGGGGGACGGACCTACAATGAGCAGTTCTTC
j_call: TRBJ1-1; cdr3_length: 12; v_call: TRBV10-3; d_call: -; clone_size: -; cdr3_aa: CAISDGGAEAFF; cdr3_nt: TGTGCCATCAGTGACGGCGGAGCTGAAGCTTTCTTT
j_call: TRBJ1-2; cdr3_length: 15; v_call: TRBV3-1; d_call: -; clone_size: few; cdr3_aa: CASSQGALRGDGYTF; cdr3_nt: TGTGCCAGCAGCCAAGGGGCCCTTAGGGGCGATGGCTACACCTTC
j_call: TRBJ1-1; cdr3_length: 13; v_call: TRBV4-1; d_call: -; clone_size: -; cdr3_aa: CASSQGRYTEAFF; cdr3_nt: TGCGCCAGCAGCCAAGGAAGATACACTGAAGCTTTCTTT
j_call: TRBJ1-1; cdr3_length: 16; v_call: TRBV14; d_call: TRBD1; clone_size: few; cdr3_aa: CASSPRQGPLNTEAFF; cdr3_nt: TGTGCCAGCAGCCCCAGACAGGGACCCTTGAACACTGAAGCTTTCTTT
j_call: TRBJ1-2; cdr3_length: 13; v_call: TRBV12-3/TRBV12-4; d_call: TRBD1; clone_size: -; cdr3_aa: CASSPDRGFGYTF; cdr3_nt: TGTGCCAGCAGTCCCGACAGGGGCTTTGGCTACACCTTC
j_call: TRBJ2-5; cdr3_length: 15; v_call: TRBV24-1; d_call: -; clone_size: -; cdr3_aa: CATSDLQGGKETQYF; cdr3_nt: TGTGCCACCAGTGATTTGCAGGGAGGAAAAGAGACCCAGTACTTC
j_call: TRBJ2-1; cdr3_length: 18; v_call: TRBV25-1; d_call: -; clone_size: few; cdr3_aa: CASSALPRDSTDNNEQFF; cdr3_nt: TGTGCCAGCAGTGCACTACCCCGGGACTCAACGGATAACAATGAGCAGTTCTTC
j_call: TRBJ2-7; cdr3_length: 15; v_call: TRBV10-3; d_call: TRBD2; clone_size: many; cdr3_aa: CAISEGSGARYEQYF; cdr3_nt: TGTGCCATCAGTGAGGGTAGCGGGGCTCGGTACGAGCAGTACTTC
j_call: TRBJ2-2; cdr3_length: 15; v_call: TRBV20-1; d_call: -; clone_size: -; cdr3_aa: CSAPAVHSYTGELFF; cdr3_nt: TGCAGTGCCCCCGCCGTGCACAGCTACACCGGGGAGCTGTTTTTT
j_call: TRBJ2-1; cdr3_length: 14; v_call: TRBV24-1; d_call: -; clone_size: many; cdr3_aa: CATSDWTSRNEQFF; cdr3_nt: TGTGCCACCAGTGATTGGACATCGCGAAATGAGCAGTTCTTC
j_call: TRBJ2-2; cdr3_length: 14; v_call: TRBV12-3/TRBV12-4; d_call: -; clone_size: many; cdr3_aa: CASNAGLNTGELFF; cdr3_nt: TGTGCCAGCAACGCAGGGTTGAACACCGGGGAGCTGTTTTTT
j_call: TRBJ2-1; cdr3_length: 16; v_call: TRBV7-3; d_call: -; clone_size: -; cdr3_aa: CASSLSPGGNDNEQFF; cdr3_nt: TGTGCCAGCAGCTTATCGCCTGGCGGGAATGACAATGAGCAGTTCTTC
j_call: TRBJ2-3; cdr3_length: 16; v_call: TRBV24-1; d_call: TRBD2; clone_size: few; cdr3_aa: CATSPGLALSTDTQYF; cdr3_nt: TGTGCCACCAGTCCGGGACTAGCGCTAAGCACAGATACGCAGTATTTT